A single sample is the source of the 16 T cell receptor beta chains below, sequenced in a study of graft-versus-host responses after intestinal transplantation. These receptors' antigens are unknown. Here immunoSEQ multiplex PCR was the method, and the copy in TCRdb shows in-frame clones only, minus some. The profile shows under 100,000 clones, around 92% of them singletons. The sample in question was unstimulated CD8+ T cells sorted from spleen or lymph node cells, obtained before transplant. The origin of the receptors is a human donor who was the organ donor for an intestinal transplant.

This sequence joins TRBV5-1 and TRBJ2-7; 9 bases map to TRBD1. Losses at the gene ends were 4 bases for V and 5 bases for J; bases not matched to a gene: 10. The CDR3 is made up of 15 amino acids. The germline CDR1 and CDR2 sequences are SGHRS and YFSETQ. CDR3 loop: CASSGGDRAFHEQYF. CDR3 DNA sequence: TGCGCCAGCAGCGGGGGGGACAGGGCGTTCCACGAGCAGTACTTC.

The chain recombines TRBV9 with TRBJ2-6; TRBD1 matches 8 bases. Germline CDR1 is SGDLS and CDR2 is YYNGEE. V lost 0 bases and J lost 0; bases outside the gene matches: 5. This CDR3 is built from 18 residues. In nucleotides, the CDR3 is TGTGCCAGCAGCGTAGGGACAGGGTCCCACTCTGGGGCCAACGTCCTGACTTTC. Its translation: CASSVGTGSHSGANVLTF.

The CDR3 bases are TGTGCCAGCAGCTTCTCGACAGGATACTACGAGCAGTACTTC. Translated: CASSFSTGYYEQYF. The J gene is TRBJ2-7, the V gene TRBV7-2, with TRBD1 as a possible D gene (6 bases). The CDR3 is 14 residues long. Germline CDR1 is SGHTA and CDR2 is FQGNSA. V was trimmed by 3 bases and J by 3 bases, leaving 12 bases between them.

This rearrangement joins TRBV7-2 to TRBJ2-7; possibly TRBD2 for D (6 bases). The germline V gene encodes CDR1 SGHTA and CDR2 FQGNSA. The CDR3 spans 13 residues. Trimming stripped 5 bases from V and 3 bases from J, with 11 bases between. The CDR3 protein is CASSPRGGYEQYF. In DNA, the CDR3 is TGTGCCAGCAGCCCACGGGGAGGCTACGAGCAGTACTTC.

The rearrangement uses TRBV7-3 and TRBJ2-3; D not resolved. V was trimmed by 1 base and J by 6 bases, leaving 11 bases between them. The germline V gene encodes CDR1 SGHTA and CDR2 FQGTGA. The CDR3 covers 14 residues. The CDR3 nucleotides read TGTGCCAGCAGCTTAAGAGGTGTTCCCGATACGCAGTATTTT. This encodes CASSLRGVPDTQYF.

This clone was observed a handful of times. The chain employs TRBV4-1 and TRBJ1-3; D call uncertain. In germline, CDR1 is MGHRA, CDR2 YSYEKL. Trimming took 0 bases from V and 4 from J, leaving 10 bases between them. CDR3 length equals 15 residues. The CDR3 region is CASSQDVASGNTIYF. The CDR3 coding sequence is TGCGCCAGCAGCCAAGACGTGGCTTCGGGAAACACCATATATTTT.

V usage is TRBV7-9 and J usage is TRBJ1-4; D is perhaps TRBD1 (6 bases). Trimming cost V 0 bases and J 12 bases, with 11 bases left between them. In germline, CDR1 is SEHNR, CDR2 FQNEAQ (reference sequence). This CDR3 is built from 13 residues. The CDR3 nucleotides are TGTGCCAGCAGCTTAGCTGAGCACAGGGAACTGTTTTTT. Protein sequence: CASSLAEHRELFF.

The chain carries TRBV2 and TRBJ1-2; TRBD1 matches at 10 bases. Trimming took 8 bases from V and 8 from J; bases not matched to a gene: 11. This CDR3 has 14 amino acids. CDR1 SNHLY and CDR2 FYNNEI come from the germline V gene. The CDR3 DNA reads as TGTGCCAGCCTAAAGGGACAGGGGCCCGGGGGCTACACCTTC. Translation gives CASLKGQGPGGYTF.

V and J are TRBV27 and TRBJ2-5, with TRBD2 matching over 10 bases. The CDR3 totals 16 residues. Germline V gives CDR1 MNHEY, CDR2 SMNVEV (reference sequence). The ends lost 6 bases at V and 3 bases at J; junction bases unmatched: 10. CDR3 sequence reads: CASSPWSGGAEETQYF. The CDR3, as DNA: TGTGCCAGCAGCCCGTGGAGCGGGGGGGCGGAAGAGACCCAGTACTTC.

This clone has a single count. Other nucleotide sequences in the sample specify the same CDR3. CDR3 DNA sequence: TGTGCCTGGAGTGGCGATAGCAATCAGCCCCAGCATTTT. Its protein product is CAWSGDSNQPQHF. The rearrangement joins TRBV30 to TRBJ1-5; D gene unclear. The germline V gene has CDR1 GTSNPN and CDR2 SVGIG (reference sequence). With 1 base removed from V and 0 bases from J, the gap between germline ends came to 4 bases. The CDR3 totals 13 residues.

This rearrangement joins TRBV19 to TRBJ1-5, with TRBD1 matching over 7 bases. V was clipped by 5 bases and J by 2 bases; unmatched bases: 3. The CDR3 loop spans 14 amino acids. Looked up from germline, CDR1 is LNHDA and CDR2 is SQIVND (reference sequence). The CDR3, as DNA: TGTGCCAGTAGTTACACAGGGGGCAATCAGCCCCAGCATTTT. This gives the protein CASSYTGGNQPQHF.

CDR3: CASSWTSGDYEQYF. CDR3 sequence (DNA): TGCGCCAGCAGCTGGACTAGCGGGGACTACGAGCAGTACTTC. The rearrangement links TRBV5-1 to TRBJ2-7, with 12 nucleotides matching TRBD2. V lost 3 bases to trimming and J lost 3 bases; unmatched junction nucleotides: 1. The germline V gene encodes CDR1 SGHRS and CDR2 YFSETQ. The CDR3 extends over 14 amino acids.

The chain joins TRBV4-2 to TRBJ1-2, with D possibly matching TRBD1 (5 bases). Trimming left V 0 bases short and J 2 bases short, with 16 bases between. Per germline, CDR1 LGHNA and CDR2 YNFKEQ. This CDR3 contains 17 residues. CDR3 amino acids: CASSQDAVTQGNYGYTF. CDR3 in DNA: TGTGCCAGCAGCCAAGATGCGGTTACCCAGGGAAACTATGGCTACACCTTC.

This clone was seen once. This chain joins TRBV7-9 and TRBJ1-1; TRBD1 aligns across 9 bases. The V segment lost 4 bases and the J segment 2 bases; nucleotides outside the gene matches: 8. Germline values: CDR1 SEHNR, CDR2 FQNEAQ (reference sequence). This CDR3 is built from 16 residues. The CDR3: CASSSTPQGANTEAFF. The CDR3 DNA reads as TGTGCCAGCAGCTCAACCCCACAGGGGGCAAACACTGAAGCTTTCTTT.

V usage is TRBV2 and J usage is TRBJ1-2, with TRBD1 as a possible D gene (6 bases). The CDR3 length is 15 residues. Looked up from germline, CDR1 is SNHLY and CDR2 is FYNNEI. V shed 2 bases and J shed 0 bases, with 10 bases lying between them. CDR3 region: CASSETGRANYGYTF. As DNA, the CDR3 is TGTGCCAGCAGTGAAACAGGGAGGGCTAACTATGGCTACACCTTC.

The CDR3 here is CASSQDGGTNYEQYF. As DNA, the CDR3 is TGCGCCAGCAGCCAAGATGGCGGGACGAACTACGAGCAGTACTTC. J is TRBJ2-5 and V is TRBV4-1; weak D call: TRBD2 (6 bases). The assigned J gene may be wrong: the sequence end matches TRBJ2-7 better. Germline CDR1 is MGHRA and CDR2 is YSYEKL. The CDR3 loop spans 15 amino acids.